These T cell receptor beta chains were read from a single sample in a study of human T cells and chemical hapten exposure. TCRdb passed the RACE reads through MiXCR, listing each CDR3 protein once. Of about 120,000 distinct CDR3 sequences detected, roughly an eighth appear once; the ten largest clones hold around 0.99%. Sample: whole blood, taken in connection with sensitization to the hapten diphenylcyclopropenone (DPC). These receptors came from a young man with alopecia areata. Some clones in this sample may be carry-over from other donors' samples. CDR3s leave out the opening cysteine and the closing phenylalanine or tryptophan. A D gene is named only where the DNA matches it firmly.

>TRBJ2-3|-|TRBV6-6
ASSYEGYTQY
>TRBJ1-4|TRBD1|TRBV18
ASSPPTGGNEKLF
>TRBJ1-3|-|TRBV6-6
ASGTGGGSGNTIY
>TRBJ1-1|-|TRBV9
ASSGFSGAF
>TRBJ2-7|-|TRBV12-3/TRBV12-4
ASRGTGSSYEQY
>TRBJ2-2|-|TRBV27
ASSLEETQNTGELF
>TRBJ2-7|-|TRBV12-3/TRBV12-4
ASSSQGGNSYEQY
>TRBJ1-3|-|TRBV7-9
ASSLVAGGGNTIY
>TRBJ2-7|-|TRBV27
ASSNQQQVAYEQY
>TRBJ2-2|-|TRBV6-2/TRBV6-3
ASTLPAGELF
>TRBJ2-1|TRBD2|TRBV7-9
ASWGGDYNEQF
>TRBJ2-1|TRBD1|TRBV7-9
ASSHLTTGGRLQF
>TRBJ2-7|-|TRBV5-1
ASSLADWDHSYEQY
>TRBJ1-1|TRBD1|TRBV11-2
ASSAQGAGTEAF